This TCR beta chain was retrieved from a study of blood T cell repertoires in COVID-19. Study-level background: The cDNA or gDNA used as material had been derived from T cells, B-cell-depleted T cells, or PBMCs.

V was clipped by 1 base and J by 13 bases, with 16 bases between them. The germline CDR1 and CDR2 sequences are SGHAT and FQDESV (reference sequence). The CDR3 runs to 13 residues. Produced via immunoSEQ multiplex PCR; TCRdb's table is partial and in-frame only. The table lists 400,000 or so clones, roughly 91% of them singletons, with about 0.57% in the top ten. Participant-given clinical history determined each cohort assignment. The specimen sequenced was PBMCs or T cells enriched from blood (not recorded which). The V gene is TRBV11-1, the J gene TRBJ1-1; D is possibly TRBD1 (5 bases). The sequence derives from a man aged 18 to 30 who had recovered from COVID-19. In DNA form, the CDR3 reads TGTGCCAGCAGCTTAGGACCGGCGGACATGGGTTTCTTT. Its translation is CASSLGPADMGFF.